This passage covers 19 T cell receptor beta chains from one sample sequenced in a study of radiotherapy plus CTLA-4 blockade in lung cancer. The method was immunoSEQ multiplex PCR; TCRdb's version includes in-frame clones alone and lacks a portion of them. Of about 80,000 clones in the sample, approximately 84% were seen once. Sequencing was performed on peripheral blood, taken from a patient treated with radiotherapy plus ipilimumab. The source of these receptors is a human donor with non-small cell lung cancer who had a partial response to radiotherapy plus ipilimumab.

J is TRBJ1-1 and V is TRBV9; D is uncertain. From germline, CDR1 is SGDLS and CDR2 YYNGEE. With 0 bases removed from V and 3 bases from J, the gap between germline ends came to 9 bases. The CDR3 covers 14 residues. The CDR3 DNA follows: TGTGCCAGCAGCGTAGGGAGACGGGACACTGAAGCTTTCTTT. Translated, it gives CASSVGRRDTEAFF.

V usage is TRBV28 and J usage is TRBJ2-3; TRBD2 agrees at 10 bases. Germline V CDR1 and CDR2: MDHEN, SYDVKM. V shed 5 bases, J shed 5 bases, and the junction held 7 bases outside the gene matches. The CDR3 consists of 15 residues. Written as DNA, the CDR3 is TGTGCCAGCAGTCCTCTTAGCGGGAGGAGAGATACGCAGTATTTT. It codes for CASSPLSGRRDTQYF.

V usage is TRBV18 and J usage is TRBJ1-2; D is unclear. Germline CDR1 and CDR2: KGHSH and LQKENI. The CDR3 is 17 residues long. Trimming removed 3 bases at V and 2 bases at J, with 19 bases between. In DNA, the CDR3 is TGTGCCAGCTCACCCGGAGTAAACCCAGCAGCCAACTATGGCTACACCTTC. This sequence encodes CASSPGVNPAANYGYTF. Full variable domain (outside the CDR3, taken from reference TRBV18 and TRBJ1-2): NAGVMQNPRHLVRRRGQEARLRCSPMKGHSHVYWYRQLPEEGLKFMVYLQKENIIDESGMPKERFSAEFPKEGPSILRIQQVVRGDSAAYFCASSPGVNPAANYGYTFGSGTRLTVV.

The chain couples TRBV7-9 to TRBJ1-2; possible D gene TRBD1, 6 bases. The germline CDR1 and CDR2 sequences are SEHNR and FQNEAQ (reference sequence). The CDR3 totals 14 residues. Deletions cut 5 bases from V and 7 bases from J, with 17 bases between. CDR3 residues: CASSQGGGAAGYTF. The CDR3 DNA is TGTGCCAGCAGCCAAGGTGGGGGGGCGGCTGGCTACACCTTC.

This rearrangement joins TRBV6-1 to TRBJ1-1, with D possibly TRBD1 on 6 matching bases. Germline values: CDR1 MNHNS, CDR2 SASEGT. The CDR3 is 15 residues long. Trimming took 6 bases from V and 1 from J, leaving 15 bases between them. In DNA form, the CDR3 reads TGTGCCAGCAGGCCCGGGGGGGCCTCGAACACTGAAGCTTTCTTT. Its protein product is CASRPGGASNTEAFF.

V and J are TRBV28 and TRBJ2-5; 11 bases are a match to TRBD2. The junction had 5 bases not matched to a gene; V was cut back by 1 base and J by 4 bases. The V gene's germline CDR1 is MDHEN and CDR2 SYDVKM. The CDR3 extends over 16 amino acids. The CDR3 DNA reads TGTGCCAGCAGTTTATCGGATAGCGGGAGGGCAGAGACCCAGTACTTC. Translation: CASSLSDSGRAETQYF.

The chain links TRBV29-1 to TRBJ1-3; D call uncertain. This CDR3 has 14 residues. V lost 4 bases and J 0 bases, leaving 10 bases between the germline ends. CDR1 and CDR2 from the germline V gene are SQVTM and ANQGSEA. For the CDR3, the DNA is TGCAGCGTTGTAGCGACAAGCTCTGGAAACACCATATATTTT. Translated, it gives CSVVATSSGNTIYF.

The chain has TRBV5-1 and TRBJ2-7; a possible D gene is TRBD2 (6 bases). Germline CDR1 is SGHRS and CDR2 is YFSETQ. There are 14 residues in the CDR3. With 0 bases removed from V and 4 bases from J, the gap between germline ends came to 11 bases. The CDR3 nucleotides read TGCGCCAGCAGCTTGGAGGCTAGCGCTTACGAGCAGTACTTC. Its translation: CASSLEASAYEQYF.

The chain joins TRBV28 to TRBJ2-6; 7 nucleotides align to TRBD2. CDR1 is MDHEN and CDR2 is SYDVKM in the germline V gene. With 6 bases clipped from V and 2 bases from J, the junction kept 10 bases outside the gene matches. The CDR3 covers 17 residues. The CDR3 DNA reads TGTGCCAGCAGGGGGGATTGGCGGGAGACTGGGGCCAACGTCCTGACTTTC. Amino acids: CASRGDWRETGANVLTF.

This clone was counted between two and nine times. DNA for the CDR3: TGTGCCAGCAGTGAAAATAGGGGCCGTGAAAAACTGTTTTTT. Protein product: CASSENRGREKLFF. The V and J genes are TRBV6-1 and TRBJ1-4, with D possibly TRBD1 on 5 matching bases. Deletions cut 2 bases from V and 7 bases from J, with 11 bases between. The CDR3 length is 14 residues. CDR1 is MNHNS and CDR2 is SASEGT in the germline V gene.

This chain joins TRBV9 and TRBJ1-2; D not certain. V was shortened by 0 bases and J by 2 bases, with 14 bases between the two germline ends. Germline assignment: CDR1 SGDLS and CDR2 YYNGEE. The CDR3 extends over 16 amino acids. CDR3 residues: CASSVGRATENYGYTF. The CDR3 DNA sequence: TGTGCCAGCAGCGTAGGGAGGGCGACTGAGAACTATGGCTACACCTTC.

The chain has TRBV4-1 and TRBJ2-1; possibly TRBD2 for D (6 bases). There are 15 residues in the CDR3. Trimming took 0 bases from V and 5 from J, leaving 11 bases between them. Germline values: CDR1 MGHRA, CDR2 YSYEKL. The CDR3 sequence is CASSQERGLNNEQFF. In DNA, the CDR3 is TGCGCCAGCAGCCAAGAGCGGGGACTGAACAATGAGCAGTTCTTC.

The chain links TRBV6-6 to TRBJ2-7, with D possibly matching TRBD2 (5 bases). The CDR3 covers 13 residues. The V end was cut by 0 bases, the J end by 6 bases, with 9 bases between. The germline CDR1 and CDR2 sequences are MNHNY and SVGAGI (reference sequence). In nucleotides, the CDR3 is TGTGCCAGCAGTTACTCAGCGGAGGCCGAGCAGTACTTC. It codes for CASSYSAEAEQYF.

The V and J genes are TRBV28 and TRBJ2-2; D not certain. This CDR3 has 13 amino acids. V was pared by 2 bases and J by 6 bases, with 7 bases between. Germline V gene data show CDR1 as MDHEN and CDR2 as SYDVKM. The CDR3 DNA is TGTGCCAGCAGTTTACGTAGTGCCGGGGAGCTGTTTTTT. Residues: CASSLRSAGELFF.

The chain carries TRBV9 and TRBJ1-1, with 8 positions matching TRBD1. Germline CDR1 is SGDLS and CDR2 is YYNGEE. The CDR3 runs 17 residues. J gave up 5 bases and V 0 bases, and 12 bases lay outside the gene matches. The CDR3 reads CASSVGQGALIGTEAFF. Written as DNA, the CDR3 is TGTGCCAGCAGCGTAGGGCAGGGGGCATTGATAGGGACTGAAGCTTTCTTT.

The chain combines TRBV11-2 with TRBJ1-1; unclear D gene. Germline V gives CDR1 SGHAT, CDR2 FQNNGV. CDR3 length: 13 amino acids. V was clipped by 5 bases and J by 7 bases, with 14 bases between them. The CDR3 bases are TGTGCCAGCAGCCTCAGGCGTGGCTTTGAAGCTTTCTTT. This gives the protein CASSLRRGFEAFF. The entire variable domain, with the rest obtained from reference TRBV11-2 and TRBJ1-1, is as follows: EAGVAQSPRYKIIEKRQSVAFWCNPISGHATLYWYQQILGQGPKLLIQFQNNGVVDDSQLPKDRFSAERLKGVDSTLKIQPAKLEDSAVYLCASSLRRGFEAFFGQGTRLTVV.

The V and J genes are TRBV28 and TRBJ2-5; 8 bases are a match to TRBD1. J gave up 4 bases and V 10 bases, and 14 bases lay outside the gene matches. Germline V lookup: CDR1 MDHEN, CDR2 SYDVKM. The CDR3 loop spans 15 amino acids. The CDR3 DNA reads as TGTGCCACACACCGATGGACAGGGATTACAGAGACCCAGTACTTC. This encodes CATHRWTGITETQYF.

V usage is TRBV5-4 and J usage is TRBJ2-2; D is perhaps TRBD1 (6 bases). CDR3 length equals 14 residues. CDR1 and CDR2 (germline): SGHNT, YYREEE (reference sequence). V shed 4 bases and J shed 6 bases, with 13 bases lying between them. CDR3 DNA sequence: TGTGCCAGCAGCCCCGGGACACCGCCCGGGGAGCTGTTTTTT. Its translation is CASSPGTPPGELFF.

The CDR3 DNA sequence: TGTGCCAGCAGCCCCCGCTGGGGGGAAGGTCAGCCCCAGCATTTT. Residues: CASSPRWGEGQPQHF. The chain has TRBV11-2 and TRBJ1-5; tentative D call: TRBD1 (5 bases). There are 15 residues in the CDR3. The V gene lost 5 bases and the J gene lost 6 bases, with 17 bases spanning the gap. CDR1 and CDR2 (germline): SGHAT, FQNNGV.